This T cell receptor (beta chain) is drawn from a study of beta chain features in type 1 diabetes. Looking at the study overall: What patients shared with healthy donors was a similar profile of age, gender and cell yields. Fewer than 140,000,000 sorted cells were examined across all samples. Study-wide points: Fewer junction insertions and more nucleotide deletions appeared in type 1 diabetes patients.

Germline V gives CDR1 SGHDN, CDR2 FVKESK. The CDR3 loop spans 16 amino acids. With V trimmed by 4 bases and J by 6 bases, 14 bases remained unmatched. Expressed TCRB transcripts were sequenced after all isolated RNA was converted to cDNA. The table came from immunoSEQ multiplex PCR; TCRdb's copy has only in-frame clones and leaves some out. The data show 400,000 to 550,000 clones, with roughly 10% seen just once and around 0.05% held by the top ten. A note on this clone: Its antigen is unknown.

Sorting that relied on CD45RO/CCR7/CD25/CD127/CD95/CD27 yielded CD4+ naive, central memory, regulatory and stem cell-like memory cells. The sequenced sample was naive CD4+ T cells from blood. The V call is TRBV14, the J call TRBJ1-1; 7 bases are a match to TRBD1. This clonotype originated in a young woman in good health. CDR3 DNA sequence: TGTGCCAGCAGCCGCGTCATACAGGGGCTCCGCGCTGAAGCTTTCTTT. Translation gives CASSRVIQGLRAEAFF.